The 29 T cell receptor beta chains reported below all come from one sample, sequenced in a study of Graves' ophthalmopathy and Graves' hyperthyroidism. RNA transcripts provided the template for amplifying TCR beta CDR3 regions. HTBI primers served in a first-round RT-PCR, which a second-round multiplex PCR followed. TCRdb itself ran the multiplex PCR reads through MiXCR, one entry per CDR3 protein. Among around 1.1 million distinct CDR3 sequences, around a third were seen once, and the ten largest hold 11%. Sequencing used peripheral blood or thyroid tissue (not recorded which). The receptors were sampled from an adult man with Graves' hyperthyroidism.

DNA of the CDR3: TGTGCCAGCAGCCCTATGGGACAGGGGGTCACCGGGGAGCTGTTTTTT. Its protein product is CASSPMGQGVTGELFF. This sequence joins TRBV5-6 and TRBJ2-2, with TRBD1 matching 11 bases. This CDR3 is 16 amino acids long. The germline V gene encodes CDR1 SGHDT and CDR2 YYEEEE. V gave up 4 bases and J gave up 4 bases; unmatched junction bases: 6. The entire variable domain, with the rest obtained from reference TRBV5-6 and TRBJ2-2, is as follows: DAGVTQSPTHLIKTRGQQVTLRCSPKSGHDTVSWYQQALGQGPQFIFQYYEEEERQRGNFPDRFSGHQFPNYSSELNVNALLLGDSALYLCASSPMGQGVTGELFFGEGSRLTVL.

This clonotype came up a few times. The chain uses TRBV12-3 or TRBV12-4 and TRBJ2-2, with D hard to call. The CDR3 totals 13 residues. The V end lost 7 bases, the J end lost 6 bases, and 12 bases lay between the germline ends. CDR3 sequence: CASTPLLPGELFF. The CDR3 DNA reads as TGTGCCAGCACCCCCCTTCTCCCCGGGGAGCTGTTTTTT.

In this sample, this clonotype turned up many times. One junction end disagrees with the germline gene, perhaps due to a read error. The V gene is TRBV10-3, the J gene TRBJ2-2; D unresolved. This CDR3 comprises 14 residues. Looked up from germline, CDR1 is ENHRY and CDR2 is SYGVKD. CDR3 sequence reads: CASSYQAITGELFF. The CDR3 region has the DNA TGTGCCAGCAGTTACCAGGCAATCACCGGGGAGCTGTTTTTT.

At least ten counts were recorded for this clonotype. This chain uses TRBV7-9 with TRBJ1-2; D is unclear. The V end was cut by 0 bases, the J end by 1 base, with 12 bases between. The germline CDR1 and CDR2 sequences are SEHNR and FQNEAQ (reference sequence). The CDR3 has 16 amino acids. The CDR3 loop reads CASSLATKYFNYGYTF. CDR3 DNA: TGTGCCAGCAGCTTAGCGACCAAATACTTTAACTATGGCTACACCTTC.

On this clonotype itself: A much larger clone lies a single base off, so this may be a read error. The final CDR3 position lacks the conserved phenylalanine or tryptophan, pointing to a likely read error. The chain is built from TRBV7-9 and TRBJ1-1, with D tentatively TRBD1 (5 bases). The CDR3 length is 14 residues. Trimming removed 5 bases at V and 3 bases at J, with 13 bases between. CDR1 and CDR2 (germline): SEHNR, FQNEAQ (reference sequence). CDR3 DNA: TGTGCCAGCAGCGAGGGACCGAGGGACACTGAAGCTTTCCTT. This gives the protein CASSEGPRDTEAFL.

This clonotype was detected ten times or more. The chain carries TRBV19 and TRBJ1-5; D is unclear. The CDR3 is 12 residues long. CDR1 and CDR2 from the germline V gene are LNHDA and SQIVND (reference sequence). Trimming shortened V by 7 bases and J by 2 bases, and 6 bases separated the two germline ends. DNA for the CDR3: TGTGCCAGTACGATAGGCAATCAGCCCCAGCATTTT. The encoded protein is CASTIGNQPQHF.

This clonotype has a count of ten or more. This rearrangement joins TRBV7-8 to TRBJ2-5; no reliable D call. The CDR3 loop spans 11 amino acids. Germline V CDR1 and CDR2: SGHVS, FQNEAQ. V was shortened by 0 bases and J by 9 bases, with 5 bases between the two germline ends. The CDR3 DNA reads TGTGCCAGCAGCTTAGCTATGGCCCAGTACTTC. Translating it yields CASSLAMAQYF.

This clonotype was counted ten times or more. The V and J genes are TRBV10-3 and TRBJ1-3; TRBD1 agrees at 10 bases. The trim removed 6 bases at V and 2 bases at J, leaving 1 base unmatched. CDR1 is ENHRY and CDR2 is SYGVKD in the germline V gene. This CDR3 is 14 amino acids long. CDR3 nucleotides: TGTGCCATCAGGGGGACAGGGGCTGGAAACACCATATATTTT. It encodes CAIRGTGAGNTIYF.

This clonotype was observed many times. V gene TRBV7-9 combines with J gene TRBJ2-7, with TRBD1 matching 8 bases. V was pared by 5 bases and J by 2 bases, with 5 bases of the junction left unmatched. Germline loops: CDR1 SEHNR, CDR2 FQNEAQ (reference sequence). This CDR3 region has 14 residues. CDR3 nucleotide sequence: TGTGCCAGCAGCCGGGACAGGCCAACCTACGAGCAGTACTTC. Translating gives CASSRDRPTYEQYF. Full variable domain (rest looked up from reference TRBV7-9 and TRBJ2-7): DTGVSQNPRHKITKRGQNVTFRCDPISEHNRLYWYRQTLGQGPEFLTYFQNEAQLEKSRLLSDRFSAERPKGSFSTLEIQRTEQGDSAMYLCASSRDRPTYEQYFGPGTRLTVT.

The rearrangement links TRBV14 to TRBJ1-1; no clear D. CDR1 and CDR2 (germline): SGHDN, FVKESK. CDR3 size: 15 residues. Trimming took 1 base from V and 4 from J, leaving 13 bases between them. CDR3 DNA: TGTGCCAGCAGCCAAGTGTGGGGTCCCCCCACTGAAGCTTTCTTT. This encodes CASSQVWGPPTEAFF.

The CDR3 sequence: CASSGHFDTEAFF. The DNA for the CDR3 is TGTGCCAGCAGTGGACATTTTGACACTGAAGCTTTCTTT. This chain links TRBV25-1 with TRBJ1-1; no definite D call. Per the germline V gene, CDR1 is MGHDK and CDR2 is SYGVNS. CDR3 length: 13 residues. Trimming took off 4 bases at V and 3 bases at J, with 9 bases between the two ends.

The sample holds a few counts of this clonotype. The genes are TRBV19 and TRBJ2-7, with 7 bases lining up with TRBD2. The junction had 15 bases not matched to a gene; V was cut back by 5 bases and J by 2 bases. CDR1 is LNHDA and CDR2 is SQIVND in the germline V gene (reference sequence). The CDR3 has 17 amino acids. The DNA for the CDR3 is TGTGCCAGTAGTTTGAAAAATTCCCGGGACTACACCTACGAGCAGTACTTC. This gives the protein CASSLKNSRDYTYEQYF.

This clonotype was observed at least ten times. V usage is TRBV4-1 and J usage is TRBJ1-5, with a weak D call TRBD1 (5 bases). Germline V gene data show CDR1 as MGHRA and CDR2 as YSYEKL. The CDR3 sequence is 16 residues long. Trimming took 3 bases from V and 3 from J, leaving 15 bases between them. The CDR3 sequence is CASSQGGTVLNQPQHF. Here the CDR3 DNA reads TGCGCCAGCAGCCAGGGCGGGACCGTGCTCAATCAGCCCCAGCATTTT.

The chain's CDR3 is CSVEVRGQYYGYTF. The CDR3 DNA follows: TGCAGCGTTGAAGTCAGGGGACAGTACTATGGCTACACCTTC. The V and J genes are TRBV29-1 and TRBJ1-2; 7 bases are shared with TRBD1. Germline lookup yields CDR1 SQVTM and CDR2 ANQGSEA. The V segment lost 1 base and the J segment 3 bases; nucleotides outside the gene matches: 5. The CDR3 length is 14 residues. The whole variable domain, remainder taken from reference TRBV29-1 and TRBJ1-2, is SAVISQKPSRDICQRGTSLTIQCQVDSQVTMMFWYRQQPGQSLTLIATANQGSEATYESGFVIDKFPISRPNLTFSTLTVSNMSPEDSSIYLCSVEVRGQYYGYTFGSGTRLTVV.

The CDR3 loop is CSARGGSGSYEQYF. As DNA, the CDR3 is TGCAGTGCTAGAGGGGGTAGCGGGAGTTACGAGCAGTACTTC. This sequence joins TRBV20-1 and TRBJ2-7, with TRBD2 identical over 9 bases. CDR3 size: 14 residues. The J segment lost 4 bases and the V segment lost 1 base, leaving 5 bases of the junction unmatched. In germline, CDR1 is DFQATT, CDR2 SNEGSKA (reference sequence).

This clonotype appeared many times. V gene TRBV19 combines with J gene TRBJ2-5; a possible D gene is TRBD2 (5 bases). The CDR3 extends over 15 amino acids. Looked up from germline, CDR1 is LNHDA and CDR2 is SQIVND (reference sequence). V lost 4 bases and J 4 bases, leaving 16 bases between the germline ends. The CDR3 nucleotides read TGTGCCAGTAGTACAGACACCCGGAGGCGAGAGACCCAGTACTTC. Protein sequence: CASSTDTRRRETQYF. Full variable domain (remainder filled in from reference TRBV19 and TRBJ2-5): DGGITQSPKYLFRKEGQNVTLSCEQNLNHDAMYWYRQDPGQGLRLIYYSQIVNDFQKGDIAEGYSVSREKKESFPLTVTSAQKNPTAFYLCASSTDTRRRETQYFGPGTRLLVL.

V and J are TRBV20-1 and TRBJ1-5, with unresolved D. With 4 bases removed from V and 4 bases from J, the gap between germline ends came to 14 bases. The CDR3 is 14 residues long. Per the germline V gene, CDR1 is DFQATT and CDR2 is SNEGSKA (reference sequence). CDR3 residues: CSAMEGRRNQPQHF. DNA of the CDR3: TGCAGTGCTATGGAAGGGCGCCGAAATCAGCCCCAGCATTTT.

This clonotype has a handful of counts. The J gene is TRBJ1-1, the V gene TRBV27; 7 positions agree with TRBD1. The CDR3 consists of 15 residues. Germline CDR1 MNHEY, CDR2 SMNVEV (reference sequence). V was pared by 3 bases and J by 0 bases, with 4 bases of the junction left unmatched. This CDR3 reads CASSFKGAMNTEAFF. In DNA form, the CDR3 reads TGTGCCAGCAGTTTCAAGGGGGCCATGAACACTGAAGCTTTCTTT.

V and J are TRBV20-1 and TRBJ1-6; D is unresolved. The CDR3 length is 16 residues. Trimming left V 0 bases short and J 0 bases short, with 9 bases between. From germline, CDR1 is DFQATT and CDR2 SNEGSKA (reference sequence). CDR3 nucleotides: TGCAGTGCTAGAGATCGGCCTAACTCCTATAATTCACCCCTCCACTTT. Protein: CSARDRPNSYNSPLHF.

This clonotype has only a few counts. V usage is TRBV15 and J usage is TRBJ1-4; 8 bases are a match to TRBD1. V lost 3 bases and J lost 8; bases outside the gene matches: 8. Germline values: CDR1 LNHNV, CDR2 YYDKDF (reference sequence). The CDR3 contains 15 residues. The CDR3 here is CATSRRTGPGEKLFF. The CDR3 DNA reads as TGTGCCACCAGCAGGAGGACAGGGCCGGGAGAAAAACTGTTTTTT.

The V and J genes are TRBV29-1 and TRBJ2-7, with 10 bases aligning to TRBD1. The CDR3 is 14 residues long. The J segment lost 6 bases and the V segment lost 7 bases, leaving 12 bases of the junction unmatched. Germline CDR1 and CDR2: SQVTM and ANQGSEA. The CDR3 is CSARRGTGVIEQYF. As DNA, the CDR3 is TGCAGCGCCCGGCGGGGGACAGGGGTTATCGAGCAGTACTTC.

The chain combines TRBV20-1 with TRBJ2-2; 7 bases are shared with TRBD1. The CDR3 covers 13 residues. Germline loops: CDR1 DFQATT, CDR2 SNEGSKA (reference sequence). CDR3 loop: CSTRQGNTGELFF. In DNA, the CDR3 is TGCAGCACTAGACAGGGGAACACCGGGGAGCTGTTTTTT.

As to this clonotype: Mismatch with germline at one junction end may stem from a read error. V gene TRBV5-4 combines with J gene TRBJ2-2; possible D gene TRBD1, 5 bases. This CDR3 is 19 amino acids long. From germline, CDR1 is SGHNT and CDR2 YYREEE (reference sequence). CDR3 in amino acids: CASSQDSLKARANTGELFF. CDR3 coding DNA: TGCGCCAGCAGCCAAGATTCCCTAAAGGCCAGGGCGAACACCGGGGAGCTGTTTTTT.

The chain carries TRBV12-3 or TRBV12-4 and TRBJ2-2; 8 bases are shared with TRBD2. Unmatched junction bases numbered 4, after V lost 6 bases and J lost 4 bases. CDR3 length equals 14 residues. The CDR3: CASSGSGGTGELFF. In DNA form, the CDR3 reads TGTGCCAGCAGCGGGAGCGGGGGCACCGGGGAGCTGTTTTTT.

J is TRBJ1-3 and V is TRBV5-5; no firm D call. Germline values: CDR1 SGHKS, CDR2 YYEKEE (reference sequence). This CDR3 has 15 residues. Trimming pared 5 bases from V and 4 bases from J, leaving 16 bases between. This chain's CDR3 is CASRMDPAGGNTIYF. DNA of the CDR3: TGTGCCAGCAGAATGGACCCTGCCGGCGGAAACACCATATATTTT.

The chain combines TRBV7-7 with TRBJ2-7; tentative D call: TRBD1 (6 bases). Germline V gene data show CDR1 as SSHAT and CDR2 as FNYEAQ (reference sequence). Trimming shortened V by 11 bases and J by 2 bases, and 19 bases separated the two germline ends. The CDR3 is made up of 14 amino acids. CDR3 DNA sequence: TGTGCCGACTCCGGACAGAAGCTAACCTACGAGCAGTACTTC. Its translation is CADSGQKLTYEQYF.

The V gene is TRBV9, the J gene TRBJ2-5; 10 bases fit TRBD2. CDR1 is SGDLS, CDR2 YYNGEE, per germline. The CDR3 has 16 amino acids. V was clipped by 4 bases and J by 7 bases; unmatched bases: 13. This CDR3 is CASSPRTSGIYGTQYF. The CDR3 DNA follows: TGTGCCAGCAGCCCTCGGACTAGCGGAATCTATGGGACCCAGTACTTC.

This clonotype was observed a few times. The chain employs TRBV7-9 and TRBJ1-2; TRBD1 aligns across 7 bases. The CDR3 is 15 amino acids. V was pared by 6 bases and J by 4 bases, with 11 bases of the junction left unmatched. Germline V gene lookup returns CDR1 SEHNR and CDR2 FQNEAQ (reference sequence). CDR3 sequence (DNA): TGTGCCAGCAGACCGACAGGAGGGGGCGTCTATGGCTACACCTTC. Translating gives CASRPTGGGVYGYTF.

The V call is TRBV29-1, the J call TRBJ1-2; possibly TRBD1 for D (6 bases). The germline V gene has CDR1 SQVTM and CDR2 ANQGSEA. Trimming shortened V by 4 bases and J by 4 bases, and 10 bases separated the two germline ends. The CDR3 consists of 12 residues. Written as DNA, the CDR3 is TGCAGCGTTGTCGGGGGCGGCTATGGCTACACCTTC. Amino acid sequence: CSVVGGGYGYTF.